The 23 T cell receptor beta chains listed next were all sequenced from one sample in a study of blood T cell repertoires in COVID-19. Sequencing was performed with immunoSEQ multiplex PCR; in TCRdb, only in-frame clones are kept and a portion is missing. In the table there are 250,000 to 300,000 clones, around 89% of which are singletons. Sequenced input: peripheral blood. These receptors were collected from a woman in her thirties or forties who had recovered from COVID-19.

The genes are TRBV7-9 and TRBJ2-3; perhaps TRBD2 as D (6 bases). Germline V gene data show CDR1 as SEHNR and CDR2 as FQNEAQ (reference sequence). The CDR3 has 16 residues. Trimming took off 5 bases at V and 4 bases at J, with 19 bases between the two ends. CDR3 DNA: TGTGCCAGCAGCCCCCCGGGAGCGAGGCAAGCAGATACGCAGTATTTT. This sequence encodes CASSPPGARQADTQYF.

This chain connects TRBV5-1 to TRBJ2-1, with 7 bases fitting TRBD1. This CDR3 has 15 amino acids. The germline gives CDR1 SGHRS, CDR2 YFSETQ. Germline trimming cut 4 bases from V and 4 bases from J; bases unmatched to any gene: 8. CDR3 region: CASSQTGMGYNEQFF. In nucleotides, the CDR3 is TGCGCCAGCAGCCAGACAGGGATGGGGTACAATGAGCAGTTCTTC.

The rearrangement uses TRBV19 and TRBJ1-4; weak D call: TRBD1 (6 bases). V gave up 5 bases and J gave up 13 bases, with 11 bases separating them. This CDR3 is built from 11 residues. The germline gives CDR1 LNHDA, CDR2 SQIVND (reference sequence). The CDR3 DNA follows: TGTGCCAGTAGTGGGGGCGGAGGACTGTTTTTT. It codes for CASSGGGGLFF.

V usage is TRBV7-2 and J usage is TRBJ1-1, with D possibly being TRBD1 (6 bases). This CDR3 region has 14 residues. Trimming removed 5 bases from V and 0 bases from J, with 10 bases in between. The germline gives CDR1 SGHTA, CDR2 FQGNSA. CDR3 amino acids: CASSRDTLNTEAFF. The CDR3 DNA follows: TGTGCCAGCAGCCGGGACACATTGAACACTGAAGCTTTCTTT.

The J gene is TRBJ1-2, the V gene TRBV7-9; tentative D call: TRBD1 (6 bases). The germline CDR1 and CDR2 sequences are SEHNR and FQNEAQ (reference sequence). V lost 7 bases to trimming and J lost 6 bases, with 18 bases between them. The CDR3 consists of 14 residues. The CDR3 protein is CASNPKGGLDGYTF. The DNA of the CDR3 is TGTGCCAGCAACCCGAAGGGGGGGTTGGATGGCTACACCTTC.

This clone was seen once. The chain joins TRBV9 to TRBJ2-2; the match to TRBD2 covers 10 bases. Unmatched junction bases numbered 2, after V lost 1 base and J lost 5 bases. Germline CDR1 reads SGDLS; CDR2 reads YYNGEE. The CDR3 covers 15 residues. DNA of the CDR3: TGTGCCAGCAGCGTAACGACTAGCGGGACCGGGGAGCTGTTTTTT. Translated, it gives CASSVTTSGTGELFF.

The rearrangement joins TRBV24-1 to TRBJ2-7, with TRBD1 as a possible D gene (5 bases). Trimming took 2 bases from V and 0 from J, leaving 13 bases between them. CDR1 KGHDR and CDR2 SFDVKD come from the germline V gene. CDR3 length: 16 residues. The CDR3 spells CATSDWGRAHSYEQYF. The CDR3 bases are TGTGCCACCAGTGATTGGGGCAGGGCGCACTCCTACGAGCAGTACTTC.

This clone occurred many times. In DNA form, the CDR3 reads TGTGCCAGCAGTCCCCTCGGACTAGCGGGAGCTGATGAGCAGTTCTTC. As protein: CASSPLGLAGADEQFF. The J gene is TRBJ2-1, the V gene TRBV27, with 13 bases aligning to TRBD2. The J segment lost 8 bases and the V segment lost 5 bases, leaving 9 bases of the junction unmatched. Germline V gene lookup returns CDR1 MNHEY and CDR2 SMNVEV (reference sequence). The CDR3 extends over 16 amino acids.

This chain joins TRBV19 and TRBJ1-6; D is possibly TRBD1 (6 bases). The V and J ends lost 1 base and 7 bases respectively, with 8 bases between them. Germline V gives CDR1 LNHDA, CDR2 SQIVND (reference sequence). The length of the CDR3 is 14 residues. CDR3: CASSIGDINSPLHF. CDR3 bases: TGTGCCAGTAGTATAGGGGACATCAATTCACCCCTCCACTTT.

V is TRBV19 and J is TRBJ1-4, with 8 positions matching TRBD1. The CDR3 has 17 residues. Germline V CDR1 and CDR2: LNHDA, SQIVND (reference sequence). V lost 5 bases, J lost 0 bases, and 8 bases stayed unmatched. The CDR3 is CASSPPPGGSTNEKLFF. CDR3 DNA: TGTGCCAGTAGTCCCCCCCCAGGGGGCTCAACTAATGAAAAACTGTTTTTT.

The chain links TRBV7-2 to TRBJ1-1; 10 nucleotides line up with TRBD1. In germline, CDR1 is SGHTA, CDR2 FQGNSA. The CDR3 sequence is 15 residues long. V gave up 7 bases and J gave up 4 bases; unmatched junction bases: 9. CDR3 nucleotides: TGTGCCAGCACCAGCCCGACAGGGGGCACCACTGAAGCTTTCTTT. Its translation: CASTSPTGGTTEAFF.

The chain couples TRBV7-2 to TRBJ2-5; 7 nucleotides align to TRBD2. The V segment lost 7 bases and the J segment 2 bases; nucleotides outside the gene matches: 7. Germline loops: CDR1 SGHTA, CDR2 FQGNSA. This CDR3 spans 14 amino acids. The DNA of the CDR3 is TGTGCCAGCACCCCGGGGGGTCCTCAAGAGACCCAGTACTTC. Translated: CASTPGGPQETQYF.

This clone was recorded at least ten times. The rearrangement uses TRBV6-5 and TRBJ1-6; TRBD1 matches 9 bases. CDR1 is MNHEY, CDR2 SVGAGI, per germline. CDR3 length: 15 residues. V lost 7 bases and J lost 8; bases outside the gene matches: 9. CDR3 loop: CASTTTWTGDSPLHF. The CDR3 DNA follows: TGTGCCAGCACCACAACGTGGACAGGGGATTCACCCCTCCACTTT.

The rearrangement joins TRBV5-1 to TRBJ2-3, with 10 bases fitting TRBD2. The length of the CDR3 is 16 residues. Losses at the gene ends were 4 bases for V and 2 bases for J; bases not matched to a gene: 7. Germline V gives CDR1 SGHRS, CDR2 YFSETQ. CDR3 sequence reads: CASSAGLAVITDTQYF. CDR3 coding DNA: TGCGCCAGCAGCGCCGGACTAGCGGTGATCACAGATACGCAGTATTTT.

This clone was counted only a few times. The genes are TRBV10-3 and TRBJ2-2; TRBD1 aligns across 8 bases. The CDR3 is 13 amino acids. The V gene's germline CDR1 is ENHRY and CDR2 SYGVKD. J gave up 7 bases and V 5 bases, and 3 bases lay outside the gene matches. Here the CDR3 reads CAISPTGGGELFF. The CDR3 DNA sequence: TGTGCCATCAGTCCCACAGGGGGCGGGGAGCTGTTTTTT.

V gene TRBV19 combines with J gene TRBJ2-1; tentative D call: TRBD2 (6 bases). Germline values: CDR1 LNHDA, CDR2 SQIVND (reference sequence). There are 15 residues in the CDR3. Trimming cost V 1 base and J 8 bases, with 15 bases left between them. As DNA, the CDR3 is TGTGCCAGTAGTATAGGCGGGACCGGTGGCTATGAGCAGTTCTTC. As protein: CASSIGGTGGYEQFF.

The V call is TRBV7-3, the J call TRBJ2-1, with 7 bases lining up with TRBD2. The V and J ends lost 2 bases and 3 bases, in that order; junction bases with no gene match: 4. The CDR3 spans 15 residues. In germline, CDR1 is SGHTA, CDR2 FQGTGA. CDR3 nucleotides: TGTGCCAGCAGCTTAGTCGGCGGGAGCTACAATGAGCAGTTCTTC. Translated: CASSLVGGSYNEQFF.

The rearrangement joins TRBV19 to TRBJ2-1; D is perhaps TRBD2 (6 bases). CDR3 length: 11 amino acids. Germline lookup yields CDR1 LNHDA and CDR2 SQIVND (reference sequence). V was clipped by 4 bases and J by 12 bases, with 10 bases between them. CDR3 sequence (DNA): TGTGCCAGTAGTAGGGACTCCTCGCAGTTCTTC. Its translation: CASSRDSSQFF.

This chain joins TRBV6-2 or TRBV6-3 and TRBJ2-3; 7 bases are shared with TRBD1. Looked up from germline, CDR1 is MNHEY and CDR2 is SVGEGT. The CDR3 sequence is 16 residues long. V shed 5 bases and J 2 bases; nucleotides not matched to a gene: 10. CDR3 sequence (DNA): TGTGCCAGCAGTCCCCGACAGGGCCCCTTCACAGATACGCAGTATTTT. Translating gives CASSPRQGPFTDTQYF.

V and J are TRBV10-3 and TRBJ2-7, with unresolved D. V was shortened by 5 bases and J by 2 bases, with 4 bases between the two germline ends. The germline gives CDR1 ENHRY, CDR2 SYGVKD. The CDR3 sequence is 11 residues long. The CDR3 spells CAISNTYEQYF. CDR3 DNA: TGTGCCATCAGTAACACCTACGAGCAGTACTTC.

The DNA of the CDR3 is TGCGCCAGCAGCTTCGGGGACAGGGGGGCCGGGGAGCTGTTTTTT. This gives the protein CASSFGDRGAGELFF. The rearrangement uses TRBV5-1 and TRBJ2-2; 11 nucleotides align to TRBD1. The V segment lost 2 bases and the J segment 6 bases; nucleotides outside the gene matches: 3. The germline CDR1 and CDR2 sequences are SGHRS and YFSETQ. The CDR3 sequence is 15 residues long.

Here the CDR3 reads CASSYTPMGRWFF. The CDR3 DNA reads as TGTGCCAGCAGTTACACACCTATGGGGAGGTGGTTCTTC. The genes are TRBV6-2 or TRBV6-3 and TRBJ2-1; weak D call: TRBD2 (6 bases). Germline V CDR1 and CDR2: MNHEY, SVGEGT. Deletions cut 2 bases from V and 15 bases from J, with 17 bases between. CDR3 length equals 13 residues.

The chain joins TRBV7-9 to TRBJ2-5; 7 bases match TRBD1. V trimming: 5 bases; J trimming: 1 base; junction bases outside the gene matches: 4. Germline lookup yields CDR1 SEHNR and CDR2 FQNEAQ (reference sequence). The CDR3 contains 14 residues. Here the CDR3 reads CASSPRDSQETQYF. In DNA form, the CDR3 reads TGTGCCAGCAGCCCCCGGGACAGCCAAGAGACCCAGTACTTC.